The text below deals with one T cell receptor (beta chain). This clonotype was seen a handful of times. What this receptor recognizes is not known. No base qualities exist here, and no much larger clone lies one base off it. Every donor in the study was a healthy Caucasian. The twin cohort consisted of three pairs of female monozygotic twins, all aged 18 to 29 years. RNA for TCR libraries was isolated from peripheral blood mononuclear cells. Based on the germline V gene, the CDR1 and CDR2 sequences are SQVTM and ANQGSEA. The CDR3 spans 15 residues, from the cysteine through the phenylalanine. Just the 45-base CDR3 DNA is kept, in frame starting at base 1. The junction carries 18 bases between V and J, which are trimmed by 7 bases and 2 bases respectively. The method behind the library was 5' RACE. Sequencing was carried out with an Illumina HiSeq 2000. Template switching added a universal primer binding site, and the final cDNA carried a unique molecular identifier that allowed TCR cDNA molecules to be counted accurately. Specific primers in the conserved constant-segment region were used to synthesize first-strand cDNA for TCR alpha and beta chains. To control for contamination, every cDNA library was double barcoded, receiving both a SMART-Mk sample barcode and Illumina barcodes. TruSeq adapter sequences along with Illumina sample barcodes were introduced in two successive PCR steps. The TCR alpha and beta cDNA libraries were sequenced on the Illumina HiSeq platform using custom primers. Processing in the source paper ran as follows. MiGEC processed the raw reads to extract unique molecular identifiers, while MiXCR was used to determine the CDR3 positions. For each individual, recombination models were inferred using an EM algorithm with the repgenHMM and IGoR tools. The tcR package in R was used for shared clonotype analysis, with sharing normalized by the product of cloneset sizes. To study raw recombination free of thymic and clonal selection effects, out-of-frame nonproductive sequences were analyzed. TCRdb reworked the public reads: Q25 trimming with fastp, MiXCR clone assembly, productive beta chains retained. Records with the same CDR3 protein are collapsed into one entry carrying the most frequent genes and DNA. The V and J calls were not made by the authors but by TCRdb's processing. Recorded for this sample are approximately 680,000 distinct CDR3 sequences; just over 7% of them occurred a single time. Roughly 1.5% of the sample goes to the ten largest clones.

The data stem from a study of identical twins listed by TCRdb under 2016. For the wider study: TCR alpha and beta repertoires from monozygotic twins, unrelated adults of various ages and cord blood were deep-sequenced to test whether fetal clonotypes persist. To rule out contamination, the twin experiments were replicated at different times with different library preparation protocols.

What the research found in general, with its limitations: Compared with coincidental sharing between unrelated individuals, out-of-frame TCR alpha sequences shared between twins showed an excess of sequences with low generation probability. Zero-insertion analyses could be partly confounded by invariant T cells such as MAIT and iNKT, although diverse VJ usage argued against such confounding for most clonotypes. A weaker excess of twin sharing was found in beta out-of-frame sequences because the signal-to-noise ratio was lowered by fewer shared sequences. In monozygotic twins, out-of-frame TCR alpha sharing was systematically underestimated by recombination models, although the models agreed with sharing between unrelated individuals. Abundant cord blood beta clonotypes carried fewer insertions; young adult naive repertoires showed a weaker similar trend, while memory repertoires showed none. Because the same donors could not be followed over many years, the conclusions depended on cross-sectional statistical analysis.

Separately, the same data were catalogued under a study of yellow fever vaccine responses in identical twins. As the second publication notes: According to the authors, the vaccine-induced T cell response in identical twins seemed to be partly convergent and partly specific to each individual. In the study, vaccine-responding T cell clones were precisely tracked in identical twins.

Sequences were obtained from PBMCs. This receptor was taken from a woman younger than 30 in good health. This chain joins TRBV29-1 to TRBJ2-1, with the D gene call left open. The encoded CDR3 is CSAADDYTPYNEQFF. The nucleotides read TGCAGCGCCGCGGACGATTATACCCCCTACAATGAGCAGTTCTTC.